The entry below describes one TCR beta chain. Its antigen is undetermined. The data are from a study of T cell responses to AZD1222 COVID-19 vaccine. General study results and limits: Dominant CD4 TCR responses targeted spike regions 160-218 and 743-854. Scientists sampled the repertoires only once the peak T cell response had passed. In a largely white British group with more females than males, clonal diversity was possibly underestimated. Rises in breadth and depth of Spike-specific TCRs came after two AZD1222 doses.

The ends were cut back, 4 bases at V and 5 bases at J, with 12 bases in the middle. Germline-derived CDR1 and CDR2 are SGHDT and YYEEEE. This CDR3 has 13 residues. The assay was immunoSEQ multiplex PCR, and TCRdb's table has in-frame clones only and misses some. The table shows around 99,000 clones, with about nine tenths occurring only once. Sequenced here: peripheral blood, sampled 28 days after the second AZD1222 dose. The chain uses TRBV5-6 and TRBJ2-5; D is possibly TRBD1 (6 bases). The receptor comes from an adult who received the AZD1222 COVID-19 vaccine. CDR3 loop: CASSPDSGETQYF. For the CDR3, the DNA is TGTGCCAGCAGCCCGGACAGCGGCGAGACCCAGTACTTC.